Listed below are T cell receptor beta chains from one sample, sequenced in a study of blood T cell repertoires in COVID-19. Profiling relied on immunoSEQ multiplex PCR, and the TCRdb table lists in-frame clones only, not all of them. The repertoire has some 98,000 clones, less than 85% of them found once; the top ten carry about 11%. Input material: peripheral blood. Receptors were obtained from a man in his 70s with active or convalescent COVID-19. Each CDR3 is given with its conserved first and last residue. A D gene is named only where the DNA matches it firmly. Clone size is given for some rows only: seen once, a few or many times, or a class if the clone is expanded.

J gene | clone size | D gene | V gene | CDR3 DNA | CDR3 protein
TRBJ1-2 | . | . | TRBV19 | TGTGCCAGTAGTACAGGCGACACACTCTATGGCTACACCTTC | CASSTGDTLYGYTF
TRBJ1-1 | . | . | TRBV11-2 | TGTGCCAGCAACCAGTCTTATCAGGGGAAGGGGAACACTGAAGCTTTCTTT | CASNQSYQGKGNTEAFF
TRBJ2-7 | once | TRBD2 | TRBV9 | TGTGCCAGCAGCCTACGGACTAGCTCCTACGAGCAGTACTTC | CASSLRTSSYEQYF
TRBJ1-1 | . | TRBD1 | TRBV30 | TGTGCCTGGAGTGGGGGGGACAGAATGAACACTGAAGCTTTCTTT | CAWSGGDRMNTEAFF
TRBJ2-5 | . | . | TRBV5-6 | TGTGCCAGCAGCTCCGCGGGCGCAGAGACCCAGTACTTC | CASSSAGAETQYF
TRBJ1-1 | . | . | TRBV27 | TGTGCCAGCAGTTTCCAGGGGTTCGGCACTGAAGCTTTCTTT | CASSFQGFGTEAFF
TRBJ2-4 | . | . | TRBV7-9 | TGTGCCAGCAGCTTAGATCTGGGCCCGGTTAACATTCAGTACTTC | CASSLDLGPVNIQYF
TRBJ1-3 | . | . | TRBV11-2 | TGTGCCAGCAGCTTAGGACAGCAGAGCTCTGGAAACACCATATATTTT | CASSLGQQSSGNTIYF
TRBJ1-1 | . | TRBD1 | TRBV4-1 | TGCGCCAGCAGCCATTCAGGGGGCGCGAACACTGAAGCTTTCTTT | CASSHSGGANTEAFF
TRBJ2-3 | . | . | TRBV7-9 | TGTGCCAGCAGCTTACAGGGTTCAGCAGATACGCAGTATTTT | CASSLQGSADTQYF
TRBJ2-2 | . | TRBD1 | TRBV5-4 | TGTGCCAGCAGACGGGACAGGGACACCGGGGAGCTGTTTTTT | CASRRDRDTGELFF
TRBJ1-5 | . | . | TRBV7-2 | TGTGCCAGCAGCCCGGTGGAGGGTACGATAGAGCCCCAGCATTTT | CASSPVEGTIEPQHF
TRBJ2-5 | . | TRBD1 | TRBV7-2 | TGTGCCAGCAGCCTCCGGACAGGGGACAAGACCCAGTACTTC | CASSLRTGDKTQYF
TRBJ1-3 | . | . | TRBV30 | TGTGCCTGGAGAGAGGGGGGGTACGGGAGTGGGAGAAACACCATATATTTT | CAWREGGYGSGRNTIYF
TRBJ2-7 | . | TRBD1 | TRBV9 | TGTGCCAGCAGCGTAACAGGGGGCAACGAGCAGTACTTC | CASSVTGGNEQYF
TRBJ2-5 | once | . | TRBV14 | TGTGCCAGCAGCCGCGGTCAAGAGACCCAGTACTTC | CASSRGQETQYF
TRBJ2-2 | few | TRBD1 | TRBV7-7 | TGTGCTAGCAGCTCCGGGACAGGGAGGACCGGGGAGCTGTTTTTT | CASSSGTGRTGELFF
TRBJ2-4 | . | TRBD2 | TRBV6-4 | TGTGCCAGCAGTGCCACTAGCGGGGGGGACATTCAGTACTTC | CASSATSGGDIQYF
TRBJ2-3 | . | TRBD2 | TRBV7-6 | TGTGCCAGCAGCTTAGTGGGACTAGCAACAGATACGCAGTATTTT | CASSLVGLATDTQYF
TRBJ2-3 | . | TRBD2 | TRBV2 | TGTGCCAGCAGCCCAACTAGCGGGGGGGCCGGAACGCAGTATTTT | CASSPTSGGAGTQYF
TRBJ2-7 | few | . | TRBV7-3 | TGTGCCAGCAGCTTGGTAGCGGCGACTTACGGTGTCGAGCAGTACTTC | CASSLVAATYGVEQYF
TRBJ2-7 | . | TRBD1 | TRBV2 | TGTGCCAGCAGTGAAGGTTACGGACAGGCCTACGAGCAGTACTTC | CASSEGYGQAYEQYF
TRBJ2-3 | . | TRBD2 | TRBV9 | TGTGCCAGCACCCAGCGGGGGGGGCTCGGGGATACGCAGTATTTT | CASTQRGGLGDTQYF
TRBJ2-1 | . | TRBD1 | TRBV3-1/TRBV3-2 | TGTGCCAGCAGACCGAGACAGGGGGGATACAATGAGCAGTTCTTC | CASRPRQGGYNEQFF
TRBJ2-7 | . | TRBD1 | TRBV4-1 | TGCGCCAGCAGCCAAGATCTAGGGACAGGGTCCTACGAGCAGTACTTC | CASSQDLGTGSYEQYF
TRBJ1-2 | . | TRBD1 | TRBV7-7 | TGTGCTAGCAGCTTAATCAGGACAGGGGATGACTATGGCTACACCTTC | CASSLIRTGDDYGYTF
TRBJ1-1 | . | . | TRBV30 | TGTGCCTGGGTTTTGGGCGGGAGGAACACTGAAGCTTTCTTT | CAWVLGGRNTEAFF
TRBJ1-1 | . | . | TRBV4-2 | TGTGCCAGCAGCCAAGATGTCCTTGCGAGGGACACTGAAGCTTTCTTT | CASSQDVLARDTEAFF
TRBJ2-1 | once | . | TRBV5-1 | TGCGCCAGCAGCTTAGGACAGAATGAGCAGTTCTTC | CASSLGQNEQFF
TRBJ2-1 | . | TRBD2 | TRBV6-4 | TGTGCCAGCAGTGTTGAAACAGCGGGGGCCCGTAATGAGCAGTTCTTC | CASSVETAGARNEQFF
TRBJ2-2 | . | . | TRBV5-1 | TGCGCCAGCAGCTTGGATGGCGGCGGGGAGCTGTTTTTT | CASSLDGGGELFF